Sequencing of this T cell receptor beta chain was carried out in a study of response to subunit inactivated influenza vaccine. Study-level results: The study's authors posited that every seasonal influenza vaccination enlists few new T cells.

This clonotype has a handful of counts. Its target is not known. Trimming pared 2 bases from V and 0 bases from J, leaving 7 bases between. CDR1 and CDR2 from the germline V gene are ENHRY and SYGVKD. This CDR3 has 14 amino acids. TCRdb reprocessed the RT-PCR reads via MiXCR and lists one record per CDR3 protein. This sample has 700,000 to 900,000 distinct CDR3 sequences, with 21% found just once. This chain connects TRBV10-3 to TRBJ1-1; no clear D. Sequencing used PBMCs from blood, obtained about 5 days after vaccination. The sequence derives from a man aged 45-60 years who received an inactivated influenza vaccine. This CDR3 reads CAISERQMNTEAFF. CDR3 DNA sequence: TGTGCCATCAGTGAGAGGCAGATGAACACTGAAGCTTTCTTT.